A single T cell receptor (beta chain) is shown here with its context. Trimming removed 7 bases at V and 0 bases at J, with 8 bases between. Germline loops: CDR1 SGHDN, CDR2 FVKESK. The CDR3 sequence is 13 residues long. The assay was immunoSEQ multiplex PCR, and TCRdb's table has in-frame clones only and misses some. This sample yields about 190,000 clones, of which 90% to 95% are seen a single time; roughly 9.2% belongs to the top ten. The record originates from a study of T cell responses to AZD1222 COVID-19 vaccine. This specimen was peripheral blood, taken on day 0 of AZD1222 vaccination. The rearrangement links TRBV14 to TRBJ2-3, with D unresolved. The TCR comes from an adult in good health. The CDR3: CASTKGSTDTQYF. As DNA, the CDR3 is TGTGCCAGCACTAAGGGTAGCACAGATACGCAGTATTTT.